The 28 T cell receptor beta chains below come from one sample, sequenced in a study of OX40 agonist ivuxolimab in advanced cancers. Generated by immunoSEQ multiplex PCR, the TCRdb table keeps only in-frame clones and is missing some. The data show over 25,000 clones, roughly 79% seen once. This material consisted of CD4+ or CD8+ T cells sorted from blood, taken in a trial of the OX40 agonist ivuxolimab. The receptors shown here come from an adult with an advanced solid tumor such as melanoma, head and neck, liver or kidney cancer.

The chain links TRBV28 to TRBJ1-2; maybe TRBD1 (6 bases). V shed 5 bases and J shed 0 bases, with 28 bases lying between them. The CDR3 covers 20 residues. Germline CDR1 and CDR2: MDHEN and SYDVKM. DNA for the CDR3: TGTGCCAGCAGTGACCAACTACTGTACAGGGAGTCTGTAGCTAACTATGGCTACACCTTC. Translation: CASSDQLLYRESVANYGYTF.

The chain employs TRBV7-9 and TRBJ2-2; unclear D gene. From germline, CDR1 is SEHNR and CDR2 FQNEAQ (reference sequence). The CDR3 contains 12 residues. V gave up 2 bases and J gave up 6 bases, with 4 bases separating them. CDR3 in DNA: TGTGCCAGCAGCTTAATCCCCGGGGAGCTGTTTTTT. Translated: CASSLIPGELFF.

The V call is TRBV30, the J call TRBJ2-3; 7 bases agree with TRBD2. Germline trimming cut 0 bases from V and 6 bases from J; bases unmatched to any gene: 9. This CDR3 has 15 amino acids. Germline CDR1 reads GTSNPN; CDR2 reads SVGIG (reference sequence). CDR3 sequence: CAWSVSPAGWDTQYF. The CDR3 region has the DNA TGTGCCTGGAGTGTTAGTCCAGCGGGGTGGGATACGCAGTATTTT. The whole variable domain, remainder taken from reference TRBV30 and TRBJ2-3, is SQTIHQWPATLVQPVGSPLSLECTVEGTSNPNLYWYRQAAGRGLQLLFYSVGIGQISSEVPQNLSASRPQDRQFILSSKKLLLSDSGFYLCAWSVSPAGWDTQYFGPGTRLTVL.

This clone was detected a few times. The sample carries other DNA sequences with the same CDR3. This chain connects TRBV5-6 to TRBJ2-7; no clear D gene. Germline CDR1 SGHDT, CDR2 YYEEEE. This CDR3 spans 12 amino acids. Between the trimmed V and J ends, which lost 3 bases and 0 bases, there was a span of 4 bases. In DNA form, the CDR3 reads TGTGCCAGCAGCTCTAGCTCCTACGAGCAGTACTTC. Protein product: CASSSSSYEQYF.

The chain couples TRBV5-4 to TRBJ2-1, with 13 bases fitting TRBD2. CDR1 is SGHNT and CDR2 is YYREEE in the germline V gene (reference sequence). The V and J ends lost 4 bases and 6 bases, in that order; junction bases with no gene match: 4. This CDR3 is built from 15 residues. CDR3 sequence (DNA): TGTGCCAGCAGCCGACTAGCGGGAGGCACCAATGAGCAGTTCTTC. The encoded protein is CASSRLAGGTNEQFF.

The genes are TRBV5-1 and TRBJ2-7; 7 bases match TRBD2. The CDR3 is made up of 14 amino acids. V trimming: 0 bases; J trimming: 3 bases; junction bases outside the gene matches: 3. Germline CDR1 SGHRS, CDR2 YFSETQ. CDR3 DNA sequence: TGCGCCAGCAGCTTGGCGGGGGACTACTACGAGCAGTACTTC. Translation gives CASSLAGDYYEQYF.

The genes are TRBV27 and TRBJ2-5, with 10 bases aligning to TRBD2. J gave up 2 bases and V 6 bases, and 9 bases lay outside the gene matches. Germline V lookup: CDR1 MNHEY, CDR2 SMNVEV (reference sequence). This CDR3 has 16 residues. CDR3 loop: CASSRLAGEIQETQYF. CDR3 nucleotides: TGTGCCAGCAGCCGCCTAGCGGGAGAGATACAAGAGACCCAGTACTTC.

V usage is TRBV4-2 and J usage is TRBJ1-5, with 7 nucleotides matching TRBD1. CDR3 length equals 15 residues. Germline V gives CDR1 LGHNA, CDR2 YNFKEQ. V lost 0 bases and J lost 4; bases outside the gene matches: 3. The CDR3: CASSQDGTENQPQHF. CDR3 sequence (DNA): TGTGCCAGCAGCCAAGACGGGACAGAGAATCAGCCCCAGCATTTT.

The chain couples TRBV4-1 to TRBJ2-1; tentative D call: TRBD1 (6 bases). Germline values: CDR1 MGHRA, CDR2 YSYEKL. CDR3 size: 17 residues. Trimming took off 3 bases at V and 2 bases at J, with 17 bases between the two ends. CDR3 nucleotides: TGCGCCAGCAGCCAGAACCCCGCCACAGGGACCTACAATGAGCAGTTCTTC. Amino acids: CASSQNPATGTYNEQFF.

The rearrangement links TRBV29-1 to TRBJ2-7; 9 bases line up with TRBD1. Trimming cost V 2 bases and J 6 bases; bases outside gene matches: 8. This CDR3 comprises 14 residues. CDR1 is SQVTM, CDR2 ANQGSEA, per germline. CDR3 in DNA: TGCAGCGTTGAATTTTACCGGACAGGGGTCGAGCAGTACTTC. Amino acids: CSVEFYRTGVEQYF.

The chain uses TRBV6-6 and TRBJ2-1; the match to TRBD2 covers 12 bases. Germline-derived CDR1 and CDR2 are MNHNY and SVGAGI (reference sequence). This CDR3 comprises 15 residues. Trimming cost V 5 bases and J 2 bases; bases outside gene matches: 1. This chain's CDR3 is CASSRLAGAYNEQFF. Here the CDR3 DNA reads TGTGCCAGCAGTCGACTAGCGGGGGCCTACAATGAGCAGTTCTTC.

For the CDR3, the DNA is TGTGCCAGCAGCTCCAGACAGGGGGCGAACACCGGGGAGCTGTTTTTT. It encodes CASSSRQGANTGELFF. J is TRBJ2-2 and V is TRBV7-6; 9 bases agree with TRBD1. V dropped 4 bases and J dropped 0; count of bases not matched to a gene: 3. The CDR3 extends over 16 amino acids. CDR1 is SGHVS and CDR2 is FNYEAQ in the germline V gene.

The V gene is TRBV5-8, the J gene TRBJ2-1; 7 bases are shared with TRBD1. Germline-derived CDR1 and CDR2 are SGHTS and YDEGEE. Germline trimming cut 0 bases from V and 4 bases from J; bases unmatched to any gene: 4. CDR3 size: 15 residues. CDR3 sequence: CASSLARGLYNEQFF. The CDR3 DNA is TGTGCCAGCAGCTTGGCCAGGGGGTTGTACAATGAGCAGTTCTTC. The full variable domain, completed using reference TRBV5-8 and TRBJ2-1, is EAGVTQSPTHLIKTRGQQATLRCSPISGHTSVYWYQQALGLGLQFLLWYDEGEERNRGNFPPRFSGRQFPNYSSELNVNALELEDSALYLCASSLARGLYNEQFFGPGTRLTVL.

The chain uses TRBV6-5 and TRBJ2-3; D is unclear. Germline V CDR1 and CDR2: MNHEY, SVGAGI. This CDR3 has 13 residues. Trimming removed 2 bases at V and 2 bases at J, with 5 bases between. CDR3 coding DNA: TGTGCCAGCAGTTACAGGGTCACAGATACGCAGTATTTT. This sequence encodes CASSYRVTDTQYF.

This chain connects TRBV11-1 to TRBJ2-7; D might be TRBD1 (6 bases). CDR1 is SGHAT and CDR2 is FQDESV in the germline V gene (reference sequence). Trimming removed 5 bases at V and 4 bases at J, with 9 bases between. CDR3 size: 12 residues. CDR3 in DNA: TGTGCCAGCAGCCAGACAGGTTACGAGCAGTACTTC. It translates to CASSQTGYEQYF.

The chain links TRBV4-1 to TRBJ2-1; TRBD2 agrees at 7 bases. The germline gives CDR1 MGHRA, CDR2 YSYEKL. The CDR3 sequence is 13 residues long. Trimming took 1 base from V and 8 from J; bases not matched to a gene: 2. CDR3 sequence: CASSQGLADEQFF. CDR3 bases: TGCGCCAGCAGCCAAGGGCTAGCGGATGAGCAGTTCTTC.

The genes are TRBV23-1 and TRBJ1-3; 8 positions agree with TRBD1. TRBV23-1 is given ORF status, its function remaining uncertain. There are 16 residues in the CDR3. V shed 1 base and J 0 bases; nucleotides not matched to a gene: 2. CDR3 nucleotides: TGCGCCAGCAGTCAATGCGGACAGGGCTCTGGAAACACCATATATTTT. Translation: CASSQCGQGSGNTIYF.

This clone was observed a handful of times. This chain joins TRBV5-5 and TRBJ2-5; no reliable D call. Trimming cost V 2 bases and J 2 bases, with 10 bases left between them. Germline V gene sequence: CDR1 SGHKS, CDR2 YYEKEE (reference sequence). The CDR3 is made up of 14 amino acids. As DNA, the CDR3 is TGTGCCAGCAGCTTACATGGATTACAAGAGACCCAGTACTTC. It translates to CASSLHGLQETQYF.

The chain uses TRBV5-1 and TRBJ2-7; D not certain. With 0 bases removed from V and 4 bases from J, the gap between germline ends came to 5 bases. The CDR3 has 12 amino acids. Germline lookup yields CDR1 SGHRS and CDR2 YFSETQ. Here the CDR3 reads CASSLDMYEQYF. The DNA for the CDR3 is TGCGCCAGCAGCTTGGATATGTACGAGCAGTACTTC.

V gene TRBV28 combines with J gene TRBJ2-4; weak D call: TRBD2 (5 bases). This CDR3 has 14 amino acids. In germline, CDR1 is MDHEN, CDR2 SYDVKM. Trimming shortened V by 3 bases and J by 3 bases, and 9 bases separated the two germline ends. The CDR3, as DNA: TGTGCCAGCAGTTTGGGGAGCATCAAAAACATTCAGTACTTC. The encoded protein is CASSLGSIKNIQYF.

This clone was seen more than once but under ten times. The chain links TRBV10-3 to TRBJ2-7; D not certain. This CDR3 has 13 residues. Between the trimmed V and J ends, which lost 11 bases and 0 bases, there was a span of 14 bases. The germline V gene encodes CDR1 ENHRY and CDR2 SYGVKD. CDR3 region: CALRSGYSYEQYF. In nucleotides, the CDR3 is TGTGCCCTAAGGTCTGGTTACTCCTACGAGCAGTACTTC.

The chain uses TRBV4-2 and TRBJ1-4, with TRBD1 identical over 7 bases. V dropped 1 base and J dropped 4; count of bases not matched to a gene: 3. Germline assignment: CDR1 LGHNA and CDR2 YNFKEQ. The CDR3 is 15 residues long. The CDR3 DNA reads TGTGCCAGCAGCCAAGGCAGGGGGAATAATGAAAAACTGTTTTTT. Residues: CASSQGRGNNEKLFF.

The CDR3 spells CAWSLRGGTYEQYF. DNA of the CDR3: TGTGCCTGGAGTCTCAGGGGGGGAACGTACGAGCAGTACTTC. V usage is TRBV30 and J usage is TRBJ2-7; D tentatively fits TRBD1 or TRBD2 (7 bases each). Per the germline V gene, CDR1 is GTSNPN and CDR2 is SVGIG (reference sequence). This CDR3 is 14 amino acids long. V was cut by 2 bases and J by 4 bases, with 15 bases left in between.

This clone was observed a few times. V and J are TRBV28 and TRBJ2-4; TRBD1 might be the D (6 bases). Germline V lookup: CDR1 MDHEN, CDR2 SYDVKM. The CDR3 consists of 14 residues. Trimming pared 8 bases from V and 1 base from J, leaving 12 bases between. The CDR3 spells CASQGWMAKNIQYF. The CDR3 nucleotides are TGTGCCAGCCAGGGGTGGATGGCCAAAAACATTCAGTACTTC.

The chain employs TRBV9 and TRBJ2-7; 7 bases fit TRBD2. J gave up 2 bases and V 0 bases, and 5 bases lay outside the gene matches. This CDR3 contains 15 residues. The V gene's germline CDR1 is SGDLS and CDR2 YYNGEE. The CDR3 coding sequence is TGTGCCAGCAGCGTAGAAGCTAGCGGCGCCTACGAGCAGTACTTC. As protein: CASSVEASGAYEQYF. Using reference TRBV9 and TRBJ2-7 for the parts outside the CDR3, the full variable domain is DSGVTQTPKHLITATGQRVTLRCSPRSGDLSVYWYQQSLDQGLQFLIQYYNGEERAKGNILERFSAQQFPDLHSELNLSSLELGDSALYFCASSVEASGAYEQYFGPGTRLTVT.

This clone was found once. V usage is TRBV2 and J usage is TRBJ1-1, with 8 bases matching TRBD1. The J segment lost 4 bases and the V segment lost 3 bases, leaving 4 bases of the junction unmatched. The CDR3 consists of 14 residues. From germline, CDR1 is SNHLY and CDR2 FYNNEI. CDR3 region: CASSDPDRGTEAFF. CDR3 DNA: TGTGCCAGCAGTGACCCCGACAGGGGCACTGAAGCTTTCTTT.

The chain carries TRBV5-5 and TRBJ1-2; D gene uncertain. The germline CDR1 and CDR2 sequences are SGHKS and YYEKEE (reference sequence). The CDR3 spans 16 residues. V dropped 1 base and J dropped 3 bases, with 16 bases sitting between them. For the CDR3, the DNA is TGTGCCAGCAGCTTGTTGGGTAGGCAACCACACTATGGCTACACCTTC. Its translation: CASSLLGRQPHYGYTF.

The chain employs TRBV18 and TRBJ2-1, with 13 bases matching TRBD2. In germline, CDR1 is KGHSH, CDR2 LQKENI. The V and J ends lost 3 bases and 0 bases, in that order; junction bases with no gene match: 11. The CDR3 contains 20 residues. The CDR3 region has the DNA TGTGCCAGCTCACCGTCCCGAGGGACTAGCGGGGTGAGCTCCTACAATGAGCAGTTCTTC. Protein product: CASSPSRGTSGVSSYNEQFF.